The 19 T cell receptor beta chains below come from one sample, sequenced in a study of blood T cells in healthy people across ages (dated by TCRdb to between 2015 and 2016). Libraries were built with 5' RACE. Sequencer: Illumina HiSeq 2500. The second PCR ran for about 7 to 11 cycles and used a J-beta primer mix along with a sample-barcoded 5' primer. TCRdb reworked the public reads: Q25 trimming with fastp, MiXCR clone assembly, productive beta chains retained. Rows merge per CDR3 protein into single entries with the most common DNA and genes. The sample profile shows about 640,000 distinct CDR3 sequences; about 28% of them were found once. The ten largest clones represent approximately 14% of the sample. Sequenced material: blood. These receptors were obtained from a woman of 80 years or more in good health.

Ten or more counts support this clonotype. V gene TRBV7-3 combines with J gene TRBJ2-1, with 7 bases fitting TRBD1. J gave up 7 bases and V 4 bases, and 1 base lay outside the gene matches. The length of the CDR3 is 12 residues. From germline, CDR1 is SGHTA and CDR2 FQGTGA. Here the CDR3 DNA reads TGTGCCAGCAGCTCCAGGGGGAATGAGCAGTTCTTC. Residues: CASSSRGNEQFF.

The V and J genes are TRBV10-3 and TRBJ2-1; 7 bases agree with TRBD1. Losses at the gene ends were 11 bases for V and 10 bases for J; bases not matched to a gene: 20. Germline CDR1 reads ENHRY; CDR2 reads SYGVKD. The CDR3 spans 15 residues. CDR3 nucleotides: TGTGCCGTCTTTGTGGAGGCGAGGGGGCCCGGAGAGCAGTTCTTC. It codes for CAVFVEARGPGEQFF.

Ten or more counts support this clonotype. This chain uses TRBV5-1 with TRBJ1-2, with 7 bases matching TRBD1. V was pared by 4 bases and J by 7 bases, with 10 bases of the junction left unmatched. Per germline, CDR1 SGHRS and CDR2 YFSETQ. There are 14 residues in the CDR3. CDR3 DNA sequence: TGCGCCAGCAGCCTGACAGGGCAGGAGGGTGGCTACACCTTC. Its translation: CASSLTGQEGGYTF.

This clonotype showed up just a few times. The rearrangement links TRBV7-8 to TRBJ1-5, with D possibly matching TRBD1 (6 bases). The V gene's germline CDR1 is SGHVS and CDR2 FQNEAQ. Trimming removed 5 bases at V and 7 bases at J, with 21 bases between. CDR3 size: 16 residues. CDR3 in amino acids: CASSLNPKQGRQPQHF. Written as DNA, the CDR3 is TGTGCCAGCAGCCTAAACCCAAAACAGGGTCGGCAGCCCCAGCATTTT.

At least ten counts were recorded for this clonotype. The chain is built from TRBV3-1 and TRBJ2-7, with unresolved D. Trimming left V 0 bases short and J 2 bases short, with 8 bases between. Germline CDR1 reads LGHDT; CDR2 reads YNNKEL (reference sequence). The CDR3 has 14 residues. In DNA form, the CDR3 reads TGTGCCAGCAGCCAAGATACTACGACCTACGAGCAGTACTTC. Its protein is CASSQDTTTYEQYF.

About this clonotype: A much larger clone lies a single base off, so this may be a read error. The J gene is TRBJ2-5, the V gene TRBV27; D may be TRBD1 or TRBD2 (5 bases each). Germline values: CDR1 MNHEY, CDR2 SMNVEV (reference sequence). CDR3 length equals 14 residues. CDR3 loop: CAGSLWGSGETQYF. The CDR3 nucleotides read TGTGCCGGCAGTTTATGGGGGAGTGGAGAGACCCAGTACTTC.

This clonotype came up many times. The chain recombines TRBV20-1 with TRBJ2-7; D may be TRBD2 (6 bases). V dropped 0 bases and J dropped 5 bases, with 14 bases sitting between them. Looked up from germline, CDR1 is DFQATT and CDR2 is SNEGSKA (reference sequence). CDR3 size: 14 residues. The CDR3 nucleotides read TGCAGTGCTAGAGATCTTCGGAGGGTCCACGAGCAGTACTTC. Protein sequence: CSARDLRRVHEQYF.

The V gene is TRBV25-1, the J gene TRBJ2-2; D is possibly TRBD1 or TRBD2 (6 bases each). The V gene lost 1 base and the J gene lost 6 bases, with 18 bases spanning the gap. Per germline, CDR1 MGHDK and CDR2 SYGVNS. This CDR3 has 17 residues. The CDR3 here is CASSESKGGGGAGELFF. In DNA form, the CDR3 reads TGTGCCAGCAGTGAATCGAAGGGGGGTGGTGGCGCCGGGGAGCTGTTTTTT. Variable domain in full (rest from reference TRBV25-1 and TRBJ2-2): EADIYQTPRYLVIGTGKKITLECSQTMGHDKMYWYQQDPGMELHLIHYSYGVNSTEKGDLSSESTVSRIRTEHFPLTLESARPSHTSQYLCASSESKGGGGAGELFFGEGSRLTVL.

This clonotype was found many times. V is TRBV2 and J is TRBJ1-2; maybe TRBD1 (5 bases). CDR3 size: 13 residues. Per the germline V gene, CDR1 is SNHLY and CDR2 is FYNNEI. V was clipped by 3 bases and J by 2 bases, with 7 bases between them. The CDR3 sequence: CASSDGTNYGYTF. The CDR3 DNA is TGTGCCAGCAGTGATGGGACCAACTATGGCTACACCTTC.

This clonotype was seen a few times. This chain connects TRBV20-1 to TRBJ2-2; a possible D gene is TRBD1 (5 bases). This CDR3 has 13 amino acids. Trimming removed 5 bases from V and 5 bases from J, with 12 bases in between. CDR1 and CDR2 (germline): DFQATT, SNEGSKA (reference sequence). CDR3 amino acids: CSALWQGTGELFF. The CDR3 DNA is TGCAGTGCTCTATGGCAGGGTACCGGGGAGCTGTTTTTT.

The CDR3 region has the DNA TGTGCCAGCAGCGCGCTTAGGGGGGTGGAAAAACTGTTTTTT. Residues: CASSALRGVEKLFF. The chain joins TRBV2 to TRBJ1-4; tentatively, D is TRBD1 (6 bases). This CDR3 is built from 14 residues. Germline CDR1 SNHLY, CDR2 FYNNEI. V shed 6 bases and J shed 8 bases, with 16 bases lying between them.

With regard to this clonotype: This may stem from a read error, because a much larger clone lies one nucleotide away. The chain has TRBV3-1 and TRBJ2-7; a weak D match, TRBD2 (5 bases). The CDR3 loop spans 15 amino acids. CDR1 LGHDT and CDR2 YNNKEL come from the germline V gene (reference sequence). The V gene lost 4 bases and the J gene lost 7 bases, with 20 bases spanning the gap. The CDR3 DNA follows: TGTGCCAGCAGCCCCCCGCGGGCTCCCTACAATGAGCAGTACTTC. It specifies CASSPPRAPYNEQYF.

This clonotype was picked up many times. The rearrangement joins TRBV18 to TRBJ2-1, with 9 bases lining up with TRBD2. CDR3 size: 15 residues. V lost 3 bases and J lost 5; bases outside the gene matches: 5. Germline CDR1 KGHSH, CDR2 LQKENI. The chain's CDR3 is CASSPARLADNEQFF. For the CDR3, the DNA is TGTGCCAGCTCACCCGCCCGACTAGCGGACAATGAGCAGTTCTTC.

In its sample, this clonotype was seen many times. A much larger clone lies a single base off, so this may be a read error. The chain combines TRBV20-1 with TRBJ2-5, with D perhaps assigned TRBD1 or TRBD2 (5 bases each). This CDR3 contains 11 residues. Germline V lookup: CDR1 DFQATT, CDR2 SNEGSKA (reference sequence). Trimming cost V 5 bases and J 11 bases, with 15 bases left between them. This chain's CDR3 is CSAGRGEGQYF. The CDR3 DNA reads TGCAGTGCTGGTAGGGGCGAGGGGCAGTACTTC.

With respect to this clonotype: Being one base from a much bigger clone, this may be a read error. CDR3 sequence (DNA): TGCGCCAGCAGCTCGGGACAGGCCTACAATGAGCAGTACTTC. It specifies CASSSGQAYNEQYF. The chain employs TRBV5-1 and TRBJ2-1; 8 bases line up with TRBD1. The last part of the DNA fits TRBJ2-7 better; the J call may be wrong. Looked up from germline, CDR1 is SGHRS and CDR2 is YFSETQ. This CDR3 has 14 amino acids.

This clonotype has more than one count but fewer than ten. Just one base apart from a much larger clone, this may be a read error. V is TRBV10-3 and J is TRBJ2-5, with 13 bases lining up with TRBD2. Germline V gives CDR1 ENHRY, CDR2 SYGVKD. The junction had 6 bases not matched to a gene; V was cut back by 8 bases and J by 3 bases. The CDR3 sequence is 15 residues long. CDR3 in DNA: TGTGCCATCGGACAAACTAGCGGGGGGGAAGAGACCCAGTACTTC. Residues: CAIGQTSGGEETQYF.

The genes are TRBV27 and TRBJ2-1; 10 nucleotides agree with TRBD2. The germline CDR1 and CDR2 sequences are MNHEY and SMNVEV (reference sequence). The J segment lost 12 bases and the V segment lost 0 bases, leaving 8 bases of the junction unmatched. The CDR3 is 15 residues long. The CDR3, as DNA: TGTGCCAGCAGTTTATCGAGCGGGGGGGCAGATACGCAGTTCTTC. It translates to CASSLSSGGADTQFF.

This clonotype came up many times. The chain uses TRBV5-6 and TRBJ2-5, with D tentatively TRBD1 or TRBD2 (6 bases each). V gave up 4 bases and J gave up 5 bases, with 12 bases separating them. From germline, CDR1 is SGHDT and CDR2 YYEEEE. The CDR3 length is 13 residues. In nucleotides, the CDR3 is TGTGCCAGCAGCCCGGGGGCCTGGGAGACCCAGTACTTC. Protein product: CASSPGAWETQYF.

This clonotype has a count of ten or more. V is TRBV5-1 and J is TRBJ2-6; 8 nucleotides line up with TRBD1. V lost 0 bases, J lost 2 bases, and 10 bases stayed unmatched. Looked up from germline, CDR1 is SGHRS and CDR2 is YFSETQ. The CDR3 has 19 amino acids. CDR3 nucleotides: TGCGCCAGCAGCTTGGAAGGCGGACAGGGTCGGCCTGGGGCCAACGTCCTGACTTTC. Translated: CASSLEGGQGRPGANVLTF.